These T cell receptor beta chains were read from a single sample in a study of cytomegalovirus exposure and HLA in healthy donors. TCRdb's copy holds only in-frame clones and misses some; the assay was immunoSEQ multiplex PCR. This table holds some 180,000 clones, about 81% found once. Sequencing was done on a sample of PBMCs. These receptors were collected from a man aged 35-49 years in good health and CMV-seronegative. CDR3s include the opening cysteine and the closing phenylalanine or tryptophan. Each record gives: J gene, D gene, clone size, V gene, CDR3 protein, CDR3 DNA. The D gene is left open where the match is weak. The listing skips clone size in some rows; elsewhere it reads once, few, many or a size class.

TRBJ2-2,NA,few,TRBV7-8,CASSLAGGSGGELFF,TGTGCCAGCAGCTTAGCGGGCGGGTCCGGCGGGGAGCTGTTTTTT
TRBJ2-3,NA,NA,TRBV5-5,CASSSDLQFTDTQYF,TGTGCCAGCAGCTCCGATTTACAGTTCACAGATACGCAGTATTTT
TRBJ1-4,NA,NA,TRBV6-1,CATWTLQGEKLFF,TGTGCCACCTGGACACTCCAAGGGGAAAAACTGTTTTTT
TRBJ1-2,TRBD1,NA,TRBV7-2,CASSTGGLYGYTF,TGTGCCAGTTCGACAGGGGGACTTTATGGCTACACCTTC
TRBJ1-2,TRBD1,NA,TRBV30,CAWGPGTALFGYTF,TGTGCCTGGGGTCCCGGGACAGCTCTCTTTGGCTACACCTTC
TRBJ1-4,TRBD1,NA,TRBV2,CASRQTGSTNEKLFF,TGTGCCAGCAGGCAGACAGGGTCAACTAATGAAAAACTGTTTTTT
TRBJ2-5,TRBD2,NA,TRBV2,CASAAQRGFLETQYF,TGTGCCAGCGCGGCCCAGCGGGGGTTCCTGGAGACCCAGTACTTC
TRBJ2-3,NA,NA,TRBV28,CASSERSNTQYF,TGTGCCAGCAGTGAGCGATCCAATACGCAGTATTTT
TRBJ2-3,NA,NA,TRBV4-3,CASSPGSTDTQYF,TGCGCCAGCAGCCCAGGTAGCACAGATACGCAGTATTTT
TRBJ2-2,TRBD2,few,TRBV29-1,CSVVSGANTGELFF,TGCAGCGTTGTTAGCGGGGCAAACACCGGGGAGCTGTTTTTT
TRBJ1-6,NA,NA,TRBV5-1,CASSLVNIQGNSPLHF,TGCGCCAGCAGCTTGGTGAATATCCAGGGTAATTCACCCCTCCACTTT
TRBJ2-5,NA,once,TRBV9,CASSNEETQYF,TGTGCCAGCAGCAATGAGGAGACCCAGTACTTC
TRBJ1-1,TRBD1,NA,TRBV30,CAWSRDRGSTEAFF,TGTGCCTGGAGTCGGGACAGGGGTTCCACTGAAGCTTTCTTT
TRBJ2-3,NA,NA,TRBV28,CASSLADTQYF,TGTGCCAGCAGCCTTGCAGATACGCAGTATTTT
TRBJ2-1,TRBD2,NA,TRBV30,CAWGASGTHFEQFF,TGTGCCTGGGGGGCTAGCGGGACTCACTTTGAGCAGTTCTTC
TRBJ2-2,TRBD2,NA,TRBV5-1,CASSLSSSGDTGELFF,TGCGCCAGCAGCTTGTCATCTAGCGGGGATACCGGGGAGCTGTTTTTT
TRBJ1-2,TRBD1,NA,TRBV28,CASSKPGGQGSVYGYTF,TGTGCCAGCAGTAAACCTGGGGGACAGGGGTCGGTCTATGGCTACACCTTC
TRBJ2-7,NA,once,TRBV7-9,CASSLGQASQWYF,TGTGCCAGCAGCTTAGGCCAAGCTAGCCAATGGTACTTC
TRBJ2-1,TRBD2,once,TRBV5-1,CASSFRGENEQFF,TGCGCCAGCAGCTTCCGGGGGGAAAATGAGCAGTTCTTC
TRBJ1-5,NA,NA,TRBV2,CASEGDSGNQPQHF,TGTGCCAGCGAAGGGGACTCAGGGAATCAGCCCCAGCATTTT
TRBJ2-2,TRBD1,NA,TRBV9,CASSSRGQGTGELFF,TGTGCCAGCAGCTCCAGGGGGCAGGGAACCGGGGAGCTGTTTTTT
TRBJ2-7,TRBD2,NA,TRBV7-2,CASSPPSGGYEQYF,TGTGCCAGCAGCCCCCCTAGCGGGGGCTACGAGCAGTACTTC
TRBJ2-3,TRBD2,NA,TRBV7-9,CASSTGLAGTDTQYF,TGTGCCAGCAGCACCGGACTAGCGGGGACAGATACGCAGTATTTT
TRBJ2-2,NA,NA,TRBV18,CASSPSGVELFF,TGTGCCAGCTCACCATCGGGGGTAGAGCTGTTTTTT
TRBJ2-7,TRBD1,NA,TRBV28,CASSLWGQGAYEQYF,TGTGCCAGCAGTTTATGGGGACAGGGGGCCTACGAGCAGTACTTC
TRBJ2-1,NA,NA,TRBV2,CASSYWGLQFF,TGTGCCAGCAGTTACTGGGGCCTGCAGTTCTTC
TRBJ2-5,TRBD2,NA,TRBV23-1,CASSQSRGGLQETQYF,TGCGCCAGCAGTCAATCAAGGGGAGGGCTCCAAGAGACCCAGTACTTC
TRBJ2-7,NA,few,TRBV5-1,CASSEAPATSYEQYF,TGCGCCAGCAGCGAGGCACCGGCAACTTCCTACGAGCAGTACTTC
TRBJ2-5,NA,NA,TRBV29-1,CSVQRGGRGETQYF,TGCAGCGTTCAACGCGGGGGTAGGGGGGAGACCCAGTACTTC
TRBJ2-1,NA,NA,TRBV7-3,CASSRGMPTEQFF,TGTGCCAGCAGCAGGGGAATGCCTACTGAGCAGTTCTTC
TRBJ2-7,TRBD2,once,TRBV27,CASSLAPGGASSYEQYF,TGTGCCAGCAGTTTGGCCCCGGGGGGGGCGAGTTCCTACGAGCAGTACTTC
TRBJ2-1,TRBD1,once,TRBV5-3,CARRPTGDNEQFF,TGTGCCAGAAGACCGACAGGGGACAATGAGCAGTTCTTC
TRBJ1-1,NA,few,TRBV28,CASSLGPRGVNTEAFF,TGTGCCAGCAGTTTAGGTCCGCGGGGTGTGAACACTGAAGCTTTCTTT
TRBJ2-1,TRBD1,NA,TRBV29-1,CSVVTGTGRLDEQFF,TGCAGCGTAGTAACCGGGACAGGGAGGTTGGATGAGCAGTTCTTC
TRBJ2-1,TRBD2,NA,TRBV4-2,CASSPGGGTGNEQFF,TGTGCCAGCAGTCCTGGGGGGGGGACGGGGAATGAGCAGTTCTTC
TRBJ2-1,NA,few,TRBV5-4,CASSQTTNSYNEQFF,TGTGCCAGCAGTCAGACAACAAACTCCTACAATGAGCAGTTCTTC
TRBJ2-3,NA,NA,TRBV18,CASSPLSSTDTQYF,TGTGCCAGCTCACCCCTGTCGTCCACAGATACGCAGTATTTT
TRBJ1-1,NA,NA,TRBV5-8,CANMDPLRKDSEAFF,TGTGCCAATATGGATCCGCTACGAAAGGACAGTGAAGCTTTCTTT
TRBJ1-3,NA,NA,TRBV5-8,CASSFVGPTGNTIYF,TGTGCCAGCAGCTTTGTGGGCCCCACTGGAAACACCATATATTTT
TRBJ2-7,NA,NA,TRBV5-5,CASSLEGGASREQYF,TGTGCCAGCAGCTTGGAGGGGGGGGCTAGCCGTGAGCAGTACTTC